The 8 T cell receptor beta chains reported below all come from one sample, sequenced in a study of human CD8 memory T cell subsets. Construction of TCR beta libraries was accomplished by means of UMI-labeled 5' RACE. TCRdb re-called the 5' RACE reads and catalogs CDR3 proteins one per entry, DNA excluded. This listing includes 9,500 to 15,000 distinct CDR3 sequences. The material sequenced was CD8+ T cells from PBMCs. The receptors were sampled from a human donor in good health.

Measured by frequency, this clonotype is medium-sized (0.01 to 0.1%). The V gene is TRBV9, the J gene TRBJ2-7. This CDR3 is 14 amino acids long. Germline V gene data show CDR1 as SGDLS and CDR2 as YYNGEE. CDR3 region: CASSDTGGPYEQYF.

The J gene is TRBJ2-5, the V gene TRBV7-6; the TRBD2 assignment by TCRdb is unverifiable without DNA. Looked up from germline, CDR1 is SGHVS and CDR2 is FNYEAQ. The CDR3 spans 16 residues. Here the CDR3 reads CASSRPTSGTQETQYF.

By frequency, this clonotype registers medium-sized. The chain combines TRBV19 with TRBJ2-7; TCRdb outputs TRBD1, but without DNA this stays unchecked. The CDR3 covers 16 residues. Germline lookup yields CDR1 LNHDA and CDR2 SQIVND (reference sequence). CDR3 region: CASSSDAGTAGYEQYF.

Considering frequency, this clonotype is medium-sized (0.01 to 0.1%). The chain has TRBV7-9 and TRBJ2-7; the D call of TRBD1 rests on TCRdb alone, since no DNA is present to check it. Germline values: CDR1 SEHNR, CDR2 FQNEAQ (reference sequence). The CDR3 is made up of 13 amino acids. This chain's CDR3 is CASSPAGGAEQYF.

The genes are TRBV10-3 and TRBJ2-5; TCRdb's D call, TRBD1, is unchecked because there is no DNA. This CDR3 spans 16 amino acids. Per germline, CDR1 ENHRY and CDR2 SYGVKD. The CDR3 sequence: CAISPGTGGGQETQYF.

The chain recombines TRBV4-2 with TRBJ1-1. This CDR3 has 14 residues. The V gene's germline CDR1 is LGHNA and CDR2 YNFKEQ. This CDR3 reads CASSQGLGNTEAFF.

The chain joins TRBV12-3 or TRBV12-4 to TRBJ1-4; checking the TCRdb D call of TRBD1 is not possible without DNA. The CDR3 is 14 residues long. The CDR3 region is CASTPEAGWEKLFF.

This chain connects TRBV2 to TRBJ2-1; the D call of TRBD2 rests on TCRdb alone, since no DNA is present to check it. The CDR3 contains 15 residues. Per germline, CDR1 SNHLY and CDR2 FYNNEI. CDR3 residues: CASRTLAGEYNEQFF.